The 9 T cell receptor beta chains given below trace back to one sample, sequenced in a study of blood T cell repertoires in COVID-19. Only in-frame clones appear in the TCRdb table, and some are missing; sequencing was by immunoSEQ multiplex PCR. The sample yields roughly 110,000 clones, around 78% seen once. Sequencing was done on a sample of peripheral blood. All receptors come from a man older than 75 with COVID-19, enrolled during active disease.

V is TRBV15 and J is TRBJ2-1; D is uncertain. Trimming took 5 bases from V and 4 from J, leaving 15 bases between them. This CDR3 comprises 15 residues. Germline values: CDR1 LNHNV, CDR2 YYDKDF (reference sequence). Written as DNA, the CDR3 is TGTGCCACCAGCCCATACAGAGAAACATACAATGAGCAGTTCTTC. Protein product: CATSPYRETYNEQFF.

The chain employs TRBV18 and TRBJ2-2; D is possibly TRBD1 (6 bases). This CDR3 spans 14 amino acids. Germline assignment: CDR1 KGHSH and CDR2 LQKENI. Trimming left V 6 bases short and J 1 base short, with 9 bases between. CDR3 sequence: CASSQTGNTGELFF. Here the CDR3 DNA reads TGTGCCAGCTCTCAGACAGGGAACACCGGGGAGCTGTTTTTT. The complete variable domain, with remaining parts taken from reference TRBV18 and TRBJ2-2, reads NAGVMQNPRHLVRRRGQEARLRCSPMKGHSHVYWYRQLPEEGLKFMVYLQKENIIDESGMPKERFSAEFPKEGPSILRIQQVVRGDSAAYFCASSQTGNTGELFFGEGSRLTVL.

This clone was counted a single time. The chain has TRBV2 and TRBJ1-1; TRBD1 matches at 7 bases. Germline CDR1 and CDR2: SNHLY and FYNNEI. The CDR3 extends over 14 amino acids. The J segment lost 6 bases and the V segment lost 4 bases, leaving 8 bases of the junction unmatched. This CDR3 reads CASSARTGWAEAFF. Here the CDR3 DNA reads TGTGCCAGCAGTGCCCGGACAGGATGGGCTGAAGCTTTCTTT. Using reference TRBV2 and TRBJ1-1 for the parts outside the CDR3, the full variable domain is EPEVTQTPSHQVTQMGQEVILRCVPISNHLYFYWYRQILGQKVEFLVSFYNNEISEKSEIFDDQFSVERPDGSNFTLKIRSTKLEDSAMYFCASSARTGWAEAFFGQGTRLTVV.

This chain uses TRBV28 with TRBJ2-7; D may be TRBD1 (6 bases). Trimming left V 6 bases short and J 0 bases short, with 12 bases between. CDR1 is MDHEN and CDR2 is SYDVKM in the germline V gene. There are 14 residues in the CDR3. The CDR3 region is CASRDSRSSYEQYF. The CDR3 coding sequence is TGTGCCAGCAGGGACAGTCGAAGCTCCTACGAGCAGTACTTC.

This clone is labeled medium-sized. The rearrangement links TRBV27 to TRBJ2-7; 7 bases fit TRBD1. The CDR3 consists of 16 residues. Germline V lookup: CDR1 MNHEY, CDR2 SMNVEV (reference sequence). The V and J ends lost 1 base and 5 bases, in that order; junction bases with no gene match: 11. The CDR3 here is CASSLYPGTVQHEQYF. DNA of the CDR3: TGTGCCAGCAGTTTATATCCCGGGACAGTTCAACACGAGCAGTACTTC.

This chain connects TRBV2 to TRBJ2-7, with 8 bases that match TRBD2. The ends lost 8 bases at V and 6 bases at J; junction bases unmatched: 9. CDR1 is SNHLY, CDR2 FYNNEI, per germline. The CDR3 spans 13 residues. CDR3 amino acids: CASGLSGTGEQYF. The CDR3 region has the DNA TGTGCCAGCGGCCTTAGCGGGACGGGCGAGCAGTACTTC.

The chain uses TRBV18 and TRBJ2-6; weak D call: TRBD1 (5 bases). V lost 3 bases and J 2 bases, leaving 14 bases between the germline ends. This CDR3 has 17 amino acids. CDR1 KGHSH and CDR2 LQKENI come from the germline V gene. The CDR3 reads CASSPTSLGAGANVLTF. In DNA, the CDR3 is TGTGCCAGCTCACCCACTTCATTAGGGGCTGGGGCCAACGTCCTGACTTTC.

V is TRBV7-9 and J is TRBJ2-7; 13 positions agree with TRBD2. There are 16 residues in the CDR3. The germline V gene has CDR1 SEHNR and CDR2 FQNEAQ (reference sequence). V trimming: 2 bases; J trimming: 4 bases; junction bases outside the gene matches: 5. Here the CDR3 reads CASSLTSGRGRYEQYF. CDR3 DNA sequence: TGTGCCAGCAGCTTAACTAGCGGGAGGGGAAGGTACGAGCAGTACTTC. The whole variable domain, filled in from reference TRBV7-9 and TRBJ2-7, reads DTGVSQNPRHKITKRGQNVTFRCDPISEHNRLYWYRQTLGQGPEFLTYFQNEAQLEKSRLLSDRFSAERPKGSFSTLEIQRTEQGDSAMYLCASSLTSGRGRYEQYFGPGTRLTVT.

The CDR3 region is CAISDRRDYKYEQYF. The CDR3 DNA reads as TGTGCCATCAGTGATAGGAGGGACTACAAGTACGAGCAGTACTTC. The V and J genes are TRBV10-3 and TRBJ2-7; TRBD2 matches at 7 bases. Per germline, CDR1 ENHRY and CDR2 SYGVKD. J was trimmed by 4 bases and V by 3 bases; bases with no gene match: 9. This CDR3 contains 15 residues.